The 16 T cell receptor beta chains listed next were all sequenced from one sample in a study of identical twins. TCRdb called the 5' RACE reads again in MiXCR, with one record for every CDR3 protein. Among some 300,000 distinct CDR3 sequences, roughly an eighth were seen once, and the ten largest hold 7.2%. The data were also submitted as part of a second study, on yellow fever vaccine responses in identical twins.

Sequenced sample: CD8+ T cells sorted from blood. The receptors originated from a woman aged 18 to 35 in good health.

The CDR3 sequence: CAISLAAMNTEAFF. The DNA for the CDR3 is TGTGCCATCTCTTTGGCAGCAATGAACACTGAAGCTTTCTTT. This chain joins TRBV10-3 and TRBJ1-1, with no clear D. V was trimmed by 8 bases and J by 0 bases, leaving 13 bases between them. The germline CDR1 and CDR2 sequences are ENHRY and SYGVKD. This CDR3 region has 14 residues.

This chain connects TRBV12-3 or TRBV12-4 to TRBJ2-7; D may be TRBD2 (6 bases). Deletions cut 6 bases from V and 3 bases from J, with 18 bases between. The CDR3 extends over 15 amino acids. CDR3 nucleotide sequence: TGTGCCAGCAGCAGTAGCGGTAATCTCCTCTACGAGCAGTACTTC. It is translated as CASSSSGNLLYEQYF.

The CDR3: CASSLGTGGSYEQYF. In DNA form, the CDR3 reads TGTGCCAGCAGCTTAGGAACAGGGGGGTCCTACGAGCAGTACTTC. The chain uses TRBV7-8 and TRBJ2-7, with 8 bases matching TRBD1. Germline V gene sequence: CDR1 SGHVS, CDR2 FQNEAQ. The V segment lost 1 base and the J segment 1 base; nucleotides outside the gene matches: 3. The CDR3 consists of 15 residues.

V gene TRBV5-5 combines with J gene TRBJ2-1, with TRBD2 matching 14 bases. The CDR3 sequence is 15 residues long. V gave up 1 base and J gave up 12 bases; unmatched junction bases: 6. Germline V gene lookup returns CDR1 SGHKS and CDR2 YYEKEE (reference sequence). The CDR3 protein is CASSLRLAGGTRQFF. The CDR3 coding sequence is TGTGCCAGCAGCTTGCGACTAGCGGGGGGGACTAGGCAGTTCTTC.

The V call is TRBV3-1, the J call TRBJ2-7, with D hard to call. The CDR3 extends over 14 amino acids. Between the trimmed V and J ends, which lost 2 bases and 2 bases, there was a span of 10 bases. CDR1 LGHDT and CDR2 YNNKEL come from the germline V gene (reference sequence). The CDR3 DNA follows: TGTGCCAGCAGCCAAATCACCTTACCCTACGAGCAGTACTTC. Its translation is CASSQITLPYEQYF.

This clonotype was observed a handful of times. The chain employs TRBV6-1 and TRBJ2-4; D ambiguous. Germline lookup yields CDR1 MNHNS and CDR2 SASEGT. Trimming took 7 bases from V and 6 from J, leaving 19 bases between them. The CDR3 is made up of 15 amino acids. The CDR3 nucleotides read TGTGCCAGCAAAACGAGCCCCACCTCCGGAAACATTCAGTACTTC. Protein product: CASKTSPTSGNIQYF.

This clonotype has only a few counts. This chain joins TRBV9 and TRBJ1-1; D is undetermined. The germline gives CDR1 SGDLS, CDR2 YYNGEE. Trimming stripped 3 bases from V and 1 base from J, with 10 bases between. This CDR3 comprises 14 residues. The CDR3 sequence is CASSGAVENTEAFF. The CDR3 bases are TGTGCCAGCAGCGGTGCAGTGGAGAACACTGAAGCTTTCTTT.

This clonotype was observed a handful of times. V and J are TRBV7-8 and TRBJ2-1, with unresolved D. Germline CDR1 reads SGHVS; CDR2 reads FQNEAQ. Trimming pared 1 base from V and 6 bases from J, leaving 13 bases between. The length of the CDR3 is 15 residues. The CDR3 here is CASSLDSLGSNEQFF. CDR3 sequence (DNA): TGTGCCAGCAGCTTAGATAGTTTGGGGTCCAATGAGCAGTTCTTC.

The table lists this clonotype with many counts. CDR3 amino acids: CASSLTSGNTGELFF. The CDR3 DNA follows: TGTGCCAGCAGCTTAACTAGCGGGAACACCGGGGAGCTGTTTTTT. The chain couples TRBV7-3 to TRBJ2-2; possibly TRBD2 for D (6 bases). V gave up 0 bases and J gave up 1 base, with 6 bases separating them. The CDR3 is made up of 15 amino acids. CDR1 is SGHTA, CDR2 FQGTGA, per germline.

The rearrangement joins TRBV6-2 or TRBV6-3 to TRBJ2-7; 12 nucleotides agree with TRBD2. The germline V gene has CDR1 MNHEY and CDR2 SVGEGT. The CDR3 length is 15 residues. The V and J ends lost 6 bases and 3 bases, in that order; junction bases with no gene match: 6. The CDR3 protein is CASSYTSGGNYEQYV. The DNA of the CDR3 is TGTGCCAGCAGCTACACTAGCGGGGGGAACTACGAGCAGTACGTC.

This clonotype was detected once. CDR3 protein: CASSDGSRGNQPQHF. DNA of the CDR3: TGTGCCAGCAGTGACGGGTCTCGAGGCAATCAGCCCCAGCATTTT. The chain joins TRBV2 to TRBJ1-5; D gene ambiguous. The CDR3 covers 15 residues. From germline, CDR1 is SNHLY and CDR2 FYNNEI. The V end lost 3 bases, the J end lost 2 bases, and 11 bases lay between the germline ends. Full variable domain (rest looked up from reference TRBV2 and TRBJ1-5): EPEVTQTPSHQVTQMGQEVILRCVPISNHLYFYWYRQILGQKVEFLVSFYNNEISEKSEIFDDQFSVERPDGSNFTLKIRSTKLEDSAMYFCASSDGSRGNQPQHFGDGTRLSIL.

This sequence joins TRBV15 and TRBJ2-7, with 9 bases identical to TRBD1. The CDR3 totals 15 residues. Germline CDR1 LNHNV, CDR2 YYDKDF (reference sequence). The junction had 8 bases not matched to a gene; V was cut back by 4 bases and J by 4 bases. CDR3: CATSTILGQGYEQYF. The DNA of the CDR3 is TGTGCCACCAGCACCATCCTAGGACAGGGGTACGAGCAGTACTTC.

CDR3 sequence reads: CASAGNEQYF. CDR3 nucleotide sequence: TGTGCCTCCGCGGGGAACGAGCAGTACTTC. The rearrangement uses TRBV12-3 or TRBV12-4 and TRBJ2-7; a possible D gene is TRBD2 (6 bases). V was cut by 11 bases and J by 5 bases, with 10 bases left in between. This CDR3 comprises 10 residues.

CDR3 amino acids: CASSPPTVGEQFF. The CDR3 region has the DNA TGTGCCAGCAGCCCCCCCACCGTCGGCGAGCAGTTCTTC. The chain couples TRBV3-1 to TRBJ2-1; D call uncertain. Germline values: CDR1 LGHDT, CDR2 YNNKEL (reference sequence). The ends were cut back, 4 bases at V and 10 bases at J, with 14 bases in the middle. The CDR3 consists of 13 residues.

There are many counts of this clonotype. The V gene is TRBV12-3 or TRBV12-4, the J gene TRBJ2-5; tentatively, D is TRBD1 or TRBD2 (5 bases each). CDR3 length: 14 residues. Trimming removed 4 bases at V and 5 bases at J, with 14 bases between. For the CDR3, the DNA is TGTGCCAGCAGTTCCGAGGGGCCCGCGGAGACCCAGTACTTC. This sequence encodes CASSSEGPAETQYF.

This clonotype has more than one count but fewer than ten. This sequence joins TRBV6-5 and TRBJ2-3; no definite D call. Between the trimmed V and J ends, which lost 7 bases and 5 bases, there was a span of 7 bases. The length of the CDR3 is 11 residues. CDR1 is MNHEY and CDR2 is SVGAGI in the germline V gene. CDR3 protein: CASNVGDTQYF. In DNA, the CDR3 is TGTGCCAGCAACGTAGGAGATACGCAGTATTTT.